These 29 T cell receptor beta chains were sequenced from one sample in a study of long-term antiretroviral therapy in people with HIV. Researchers report immunoSEQ v3.0 was run at survey level. TCRdb keeps only in-frame clones here, not all; method: immunoSEQ multiplex PCR. The data contain tens of thousands of clones, 92% of them singletons. This sample comprised unsorted PBMCs, obtained 4.4 years after starting antiretroviral therapy. All receptors derive from a woman in her forties or fifties with HIV.

A single count supports this clone. This chain joins TRBV6-6 and TRBJ1-5, with no clear D. Germline CDR1 MNHNY, CDR2 SVGAGI (reference sequence). CDR3 length equals 15 residues. The V end was cut by 5 bases, the J end by 1 base, with 12 bases between. CDR3 loop: CASSIEVGSNQPQHF. The CDR3 region has the DNA TGTGCCAGCAGTATCGAGGTAGGGAGCAATCAGCCCCAGCATTTT.

The chain is built from TRBV2 and TRBJ2-7, with 9 nucleotides matching TRBD2. V shed 5 bases, J shed 7 bases, and the junction held 9 bases outside the gene matches. In germline, CDR1 is SNHLY, CDR2 FYNNEI. The CDR3 covers 14 residues. The CDR3 nucleotides read TGTGCCAGCAGTATCCGCACGCGGGAGGGAGAGCAGTACTTC. Protein: CASSIRTREGEQYF.

This chain links TRBV10-1 with TRBJ2-7; TRBD1 is a possible D gene (6 bases). V was clipped by 3 bases and J by 5 bases, with 11 bases between them. The length of the CDR3 is 13 residues. Germline V gene sequence: CDR1 WNHNN, CDR2 SYGVQD (reference sequence). CDR3 nucleotide sequence: TGCGCCAGCAGTGATAAACCAGGGGACGAGCAGTACTTC. This codes for CASSDKPGDEQYF.

V usage is TRBV11-2 and J usage is TRBJ1-2; TRBD1 is a possible D gene (5 bases). V was shortened by 7 bases and J by 3 bases, with 12 bases between the two germline ends. Germline CDR1 and CDR2: SGHAT and FQNNGV. This CDR3 comprises 13 residues. The CDR3: CASTYQGDYGYTF. CDR3 in DNA: TGTGCCAGCACCTACCAGGGTGACTATGGCTACACCTTC.

To note about this clone: One end of the junction varies from germline; a read error may be responsible. The V gene is TRBV2, the J gene TRBJ1-6, with 9 bases lining up with TRBD1. The CDR3 runs to 15 residues. Looked up from germline, CDR1 is SNHLY and CDR2 is FYNNEI. The DNA for the CDR3 is TGTGCCAGCAGGGGACAGGGCACGTATAATTCATCCCTCCACTTT. Translation gives CASRGQGTYNSSLHF.

The count of this clone is one. The chain is built from TRBV9 and TRBJ1-5, with D unresolved. Trimming left V 0 bases short and J 3 bases short, with 10 bases between. The CDR3 extends over 15 amino acids. Germline V CDR1 and CDR2: SGDLS, YYNGEE. This chain's CDR3 is CASSVGADVNQPQHF. Written as DNA, the CDR3 is TGTGCCAGCAGCGTAGGTGCCGATGTCAATCAGCCCCAGCATTTT.

This clone was seen only once. The chain carries TRBV5-1 and TRBJ2-7, with 10 bases matching TRBD2. Germline CDR1 SGHRS, CDR2 YFSETQ. Trimming took 0 bases from V and 6 from J; bases not matched to a gene: 6. The CDR3 is 15 amino acids. Written as DNA, the CDR3 is TGCGCCAGCAGCTTGGAGCGGGGGGGCCTCTCCGAGCAGTACTTC. Its translation is CASSLERGGLSEQYF.

The chain employs TRBV5-4 and TRBJ2-1, with D perhaps matching TRBD2 (6 bases). Between the trimmed V and J ends, which lost 0 bases and 4 bases, there was a span of 17 bases. The germline gives CDR1 SGHNT, CDR2 YYREEE (reference sequence). This CDR3 spans 17 amino acids. DNA for the CDR3: TGTGCCAGCAGCTTGGCCGGGGGTTCGGCGGATTACAATGAGCAGTTCTTC. This sequence encodes CASSLAGGSADYNEQFF.

The chain combines TRBV7-8 with TRBJ2-5; TRBD1 or TRBD2 may be the D gene (7 bases each). V gave up 1 base and J gave up 4 bases, with 13 bases separating them. This CDR3 contains 15 residues. CDR1 is SGHVS, CDR2 FQNEAQ, per germline. CDR3 loop: CASSLGRGGPETQYF. The CDR3 DNA reads as TGTGCCAGCAGCTTAGGCAGGGGGGGCCCAGAGACCCAGTACTTC.

This chain connects TRBV5-5 to TRBJ2-7; no clear D gene. CDR3 length equals 13 residues. Per germline, CDR1 SGHKS and CDR2 YYEKEE (reference sequence). The V end lost 0 bases, the J end lost 7 bases, and 11 bases lay between the germline ends. CDR3 loop: CASSLAWAREQYF. The CDR3 DNA reads as TGTGCCAGCAGCTTGGCGTGGGCACGAGAGCAGTACTTC.

The V and J genes are TRBV5-6 and TRBJ2-7, with D possibly called TRBD1 or TRBD2 (5 bases each). Trimming took 2 bases from V and 6 from J, leaving 18 bases between them. CDR1 and CDR2 (germline): SGHDT, YYEEEE. The CDR3 loop spans 15 amino acids. CDR3 coding DNA: TGTGCCAGCAGCTTTTCTTCCGCTGGGGACGCCGAGCAGTACTTC. Translating gives CASSFSSAGDAEQYF. The variable domain in full, with the rest retrieved from reference TRBV5-6 and TRBJ2-7, is DAGVTQSPTHLIKTRGQQVTLRCSPKSGHDTVSWYQQALGQGPQFIFQYYEEEERQRGNFPDRFSGHQFPNYSSELNVNALLLGDSALYLCASSFSSAGDAEQYFGPGTRLTVT.

This sequence joins TRBV5-5 and TRBJ1-2, with TRBD1 matching over 10 bases. The V gene end was trimmed by 3 bases and the J gene end by 1 base; junction bases not matched to a gene: 3. Germline V gives CDR1 SGHKS, CDR2 YYEKEE (reference sequence). The length of the CDR3 is 15 residues. The CDR3 DNA reads as TGTGCCAGCAGCTGGACAGGGGGAAATAACTATGGCTACACCTTC. Protein product: CASSWTGGNNYGYTF.

The rearrangement uses TRBV19 and TRBJ1-2, with D perhaps matching TRBD1 (5 bases). Trimming left V 1 base short and J 2 bases short, with 8 bases between. The CDR3 loop spans 14 amino acids. CDR1 is LNHDA and CDR2 is SQIVND in the germline V gene (reference sequence). This chain's CDR3 is CASSIVQENYGYTF. The CDR3 nucleotides read TGTGCCAGTAGTATAGTACAGGAAAACTATGGCTACACCTTC.

The V and J genes are TRBV4-1 and TRBJ1-5; a weak D match, TRBD1 (5 bases). CDR3 length equals 18 residues. Between the trimmed V and J ends, which lost 0 bases and 5 bases, there was a span of 20 bases. Germline V gene data show CDR1 as MGHRA and CDR2 as YSYEKL. Written as DNA, the CDR3 is TGCGCCAGCAGCCAAGATTTGACCTCTCTATGGGGCGATCAGCCCCAGCATTTT. Translating gives CASSQDLTSLWGDQPQHF.

J is TRBJ1-4 and V is TRBV25-1; D remains unclear. Looked up from germline, CDR1 is MGHDK and CDR2 is SYGVNS. The CDR3 has 12 amino acids. The V and J ends lost 4 bases and 8 bases respectively, with 8 bases between them. The CDR3 loop is CASSGRGEKLFF. The CDR3 DNA reads as TGTGCCAGCAGTGGACGGGGAGAAAAACTGTTTTTT.

V gene TRBV6-4 combines with J gene TRBJ2-2; D not certain. CDR1 MRHNA and CDR2 SNTAGT come from the germline V gene. This CDR3 spans 13 amino acids. Trimming took 4 bases from V and 6 from J, leaving 9 bases between them. The DNA of the CDR3 is TGTGCCAGCAGTGGAAATCATGCCGGGGAGCTGTTTTTT. Its translation: CASSGNHAGELFF.

The rearrangement joins TRBV5-6 to TRBJ1-1, with D maybe TRBD1 (6 bases). Germline-derived CDR1 and CDR2 are SGHDT and YYEEEE. The CDR3 totals 15 residues. V was shortened by 4 bases and J by 0 bases, with 13 bases between the two germline ends. The CDR3 is CASSQGNRVNTEAFF. Here the CDR3 DNA reads TGTGCCAGCAGCCAGGGTAACAGGGTGAACACTGAAGCTTTCTTT.

The chain carries TRBV5-1 and TRBJ2-5; no clear D. Germline assignment: CDR1 SGHRS and CDR2 YFSETQ. The V end lost 0 bases, the J end lost 5 bases, and 5 bases lay between the germline ends. The length of the CDR3 is 12 residues. CDR3 in DNA: TGCGCCAGCAGCTTGGTTTCGGAGACCCAGTACTTC. Protein sequence: CASSLVSETQYF. The complete variable domain, with remaining parts taken from reference TRBV5-1 and TRBJ2-5, reads KAGVTQTPRYLIKTRGQQVTLSCSPISGHRSVSWYQQTPGQGLQFLFEYFSETQRNKGNFPGRFSGRQFSNSRSEMNVSTLELGDSALYLCASSLVSETQYFGPGTRLLVL.

The CDR3 nucleotides read TGTGCCTGGGGGCAGAATAGGGATCAGCCCCAGCATTTT. This encodes CAWGQNRDQPQHF. The chain uses TRBV30 and TRBJ1-5; D gene ambiguous. Trimming took 5 bases from V and 5 from J, leaving 13 bases between them. The CDR3 covers 13 residues. Germline CDR1 GTSNPN, CDR2 SVGIG (reference sequence).

This sequence joins TRBV5-4 and TRBJ1-2; TRBD1 might be the D (6 bases). Germline V CDR1 and CDR2: SGHNT, YYREEE (reference sequence). The CDR3 has 15 residues. V lost 4 bases and J lost 7, with 20 bases in between. CDR3 DNA sequence: TGTGCCAGCAGCCCTGGACAAGGGGGAAGGGGTGGCTACACCTTC. Encoded protein: CASSPGQGGRGGYTF. The entire variable domain, with the rest obtained from reference TRBV5-4 and TRBJ1-2, is as follows: ETGVTQSPTHLIKTRGQQVTLRCSSQSGHNTVSWYQQALGQGPQFIFQYYREEENGRGNFPPRFSGLQFPNYSSELNVNALELDDSALYLCASSPGQGGRGGYTFGSGTRLTVV.

The chain uses TRBV28 and TRBJ2-7, with 7 positions matching TRBD1. This CDR3 contains 15 residues. The junction had 8 bases not matched to a gene; V was cut back by 6 bases and J by 0 bases. CDR1 is MDHEN and CDR2 is SYDVKM in the germline V gene. The CDR3 region is CASSVRDSYSYEQYF. For the CDR3, the DNA is TGTGCCAGCAGCGTCAGGGACAGCTACTCCTACGAGCAGTACTTC.

The V and J genes are TRBV7-8 and TRBJ2-1, with TRBD2 matching over 12 bases. J lost 5 bases, V lost 3 bases, and 5 bases had no gene match. The CDR3 sequence is 16 residues long. Germline lookup yields CDR1 SGHVS and CDR2 FQNEAQ. The CDR3 loop is CASSFRLAGENNEQFF. For the CDR3, the DNA is TGTGCCAGCAGCTTCCGACTAGCGGGGGAAAACAATGAGCAGTTCTTC.

The chain links TRBV7-2 to TRBJ2-1; possible D gene TRBD2, 6 bases. Trimming took 0 bases from V and 4 from J, leaving 7 bases between them. There are 14 residues in the CDR3. Germline V gene data show CDR1 as SGHTA and CDR2 as FQGNSA. The CDR3 loop is CASSLAGGYNEQFF. The CDR3 DNA reads TGTGCCAGCAGCTTAGCGGGGGGTTACAATGAGCAGTTCTTC.

The chain uses TRBV19 and TRBJ2-1; weak D call: TRBD2 (6 bases). Germline loops: CDR1 LNHDA, CDR2 SQIVND (reference sequence). The CDR3 length is 13 residues. V lost 7 bases and J 2 bases, leaving 9 bases between the germline ends. CDR3 region: CASTGGPYNEQFF. In DNA, the CDR3 is TGTGCCAGTACCGGGGGACCCTACAATGAGCAGTTCTTC.

The rearrangement uses TRBV5-4 and TRBJ2-5; D assignment may be TRBD1 or TRBD2 (7 bases each). The CDR3 has 16 amino acids. The V end was cut by 3 bases, the J end by 2 bases, with 17 bases between. Germline CDR1 and CDR2: SGHNT and YYREEE (reference sequence). The CDR3 is CASSSGGRDSQETQYF. The CDR3 bases are TGTGCCAGCAGCTCGGGTGGGAGGGACAGTCAAGAGACCCAGTACTTC.

The chain combines TRBV6-5 with TRBJ2-7; 7 positions match TRBD1. This CDR3 region has 15 residues. The junction had 11 bases not matched to a gene; V was cut back by 6 bases and J by 3 bases. Germline CDR1 reads MNHEY; CDR2 reads SVGAGI. CDR3 residues: CASRTTGTEHYEQYF. The DNA of the CDR3 is TGTGCCAGCAGAACTACGGGGACAGAACACTACGAGCAGTACTTC.

This chain links TRBV30 with TRBJ1-2, with 8 bases that match TRBD1. Germline V gene lookup returns CDR1 GTSNPN and CDR2 SVGIG (reference sequence). The CDR3 covers 12 residues. The V and J ends lost 5 bases and 8 bases, in that order; junction bases with no gene match: 7. CDR3 nucleotide sequence: TGTGCCTGGGGTGGACAGGGCGACGGCTACACCTTC. It is translated as CAWGGQGDGYTF.

This clone was recorded a few times. The chain carries TRBV6-5 and TRBJ2-3; D not resolved. Germline values: CDR1 MNHEY, CDR2 SVGAGI. Trimming removed 9 bases from V and 4 bases from J, with 8 bases in between. The CDR3 sequence is 11 residues long. The CDR3 region is CASRFSDTQYF. The CDR3 nucleotides are TGTGCCAGTCGGTTTTCAGATACGCAGTATTTT.

The chain couples TRBV29-1 to TRBJ2-7, with TRBD1 matching 12 bases. CDR1 and CDR2 from the germline V gene are SQVTM and ANQGSEA. The V and J ends lost 4 bases and 5 bases, in that order; junction bases with no gene match: 3. CDR3 length: 13 amino acids. The CDR3 DNA sequence: TGCAGCGTTGCCGGGACAGGGGGCGACGAGCAGTACTTC. Its translation is CSVAGTGGDEQYF.